A single sample is the source of the 2 T cell receptor beta chains below, sequenced in a study of T-cell memory formation after mild COVID-19. Each CDR3 protein gets one entry after TCRdb re-called the 5' RACE reads with MiXCR. Of around 400,000 distinct CDR3 sequences listed, more than 20% are singletons. The source material was PBMCs or a T cell subset sorted from them (not recorded which). The origin of the receptors is an adult woman who had mild COVID-19 (a few samples of this study predate the infection). Cell type and time point are not known.

The chain carries TRBV3-1 and TRBJ1-1; 7 bases line up with TRBD1. Looked up from germline, CDR1 is LGHDT and CDR2 is YNNKEL (reference sequence). The CDR3 loop spans 13 amino acids. J lost 6 bases, V lost 8 bases, and 9 bases had no gene match. The CDR3 DNA follows: TGTGCCAGCCGGGCAGGGGGGCTTTCTGAAGCTTTCTTT. Residues: CASRAGGLSEAFF. The whole variable domain, remainder taken from reference TRBV3-1 and TRBJ1-1, is DTAVSQTPKYLVTQMGNDKSIKCEQNLGHDTMYWYKQDSKKFLKIMFSYNNKELIINETVPNRFSPKSPDKAHLNLHINSLELGDSAVYFCASRAGGLSEAFFGQGTRLTVV.

V gene TRBV27 combines with J gene TRBJ2-6; D possibly corresponds to TRBD2 (5 bases). Germline values: CDR1 MNHEY, CDR2 SMNVEV (reference sequence). The CDR3 spans 16 residues. V lost 8 bases and J 0 bases, leaving 14 bases between the germline ends. The CDR3 DNA is TGTGCCAGCTCTAGCCTGACGTTCTCTGGGGCCAACGTCCTGACTTTC. Translating gives CASSSLTFSGANVLTF.